This T cell receptor beta chain was identified during a study of blood T cell repertoires in COVID-19. Study at large: Samples representing acute and convalescent COVID-19 were sourced from the United States, Italy and Spain. Sources were T cells, B-cell-depleted T cells, or PBMCs; the material itself was cDNA or gDNA.

In the original analysis: Amplification with reference gene primers provided the estimates of nucleated cell counts. The data were produced by immunoSEQ multiplex PCR, yet TCRdb's version contains in-frame clones alone and is incomplete. That table supplies the V and J calls and clone size; D and trimming were determined from the DNA. The sample consists of just over 250,000 clones, more than 85% of them appearing once. Enrolment of Seattle patients took place during active infection, and they were followed longitudinally. V gave up 6 bases and J gave up 5 bases, with 12 bases separating them. Germline V gene sequence: CDR1 MNHEY, CDR2 SVGAGI. The CDR3 contains 13 residues.

Sample: peripheral blood. This sequence was found in a person under 35 with COVID-19, enrolled during active disease. The chain combines TRBV6-5 with TRBJ2-3; D gene uncertain. The CDR3 sequence is CASRTGPEDTQYF. In DNA form, the CDR3 reads TGTGCCAGCAGGACTGGCCCTGAAGATACGCAGTATTTT.